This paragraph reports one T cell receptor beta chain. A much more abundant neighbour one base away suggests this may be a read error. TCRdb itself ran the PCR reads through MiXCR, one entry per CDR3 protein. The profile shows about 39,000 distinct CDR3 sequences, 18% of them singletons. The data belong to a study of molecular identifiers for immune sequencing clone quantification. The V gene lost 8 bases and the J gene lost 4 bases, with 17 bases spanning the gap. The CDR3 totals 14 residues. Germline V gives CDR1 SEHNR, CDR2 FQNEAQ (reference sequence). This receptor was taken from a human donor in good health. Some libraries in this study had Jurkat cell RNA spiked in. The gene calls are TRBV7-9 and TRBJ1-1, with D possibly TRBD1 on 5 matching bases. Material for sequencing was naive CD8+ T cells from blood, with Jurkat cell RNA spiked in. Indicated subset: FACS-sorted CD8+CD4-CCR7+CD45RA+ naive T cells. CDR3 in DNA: TGTGCCAGCGGCCCCCCCGGTAGGGGCACTGAAGCTTTCTTT. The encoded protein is CASGPPGRGTEAFF.